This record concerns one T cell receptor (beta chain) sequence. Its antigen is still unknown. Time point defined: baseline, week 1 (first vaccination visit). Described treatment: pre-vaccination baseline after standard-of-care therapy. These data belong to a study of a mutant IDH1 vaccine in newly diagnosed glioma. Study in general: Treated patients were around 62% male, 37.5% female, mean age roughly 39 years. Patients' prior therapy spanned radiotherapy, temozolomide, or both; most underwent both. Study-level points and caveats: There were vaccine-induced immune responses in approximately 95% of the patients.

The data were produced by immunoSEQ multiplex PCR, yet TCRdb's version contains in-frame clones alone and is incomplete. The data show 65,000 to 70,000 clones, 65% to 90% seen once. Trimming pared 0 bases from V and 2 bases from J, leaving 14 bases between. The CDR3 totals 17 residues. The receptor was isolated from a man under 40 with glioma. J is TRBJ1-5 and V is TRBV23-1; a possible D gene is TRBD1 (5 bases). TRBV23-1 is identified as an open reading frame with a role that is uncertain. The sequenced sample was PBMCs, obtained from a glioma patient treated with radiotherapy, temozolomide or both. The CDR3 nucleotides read TGCGCCAGCAGTCAATCAGGACACGCCAAAGGCAATCAGCCCCAGCATTTT. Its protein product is CASSQSGHAKGNQPQHF.